Listed here are 17 T cell receptor beta chains from one sample, sequenced in a study of shared clonotypes between healthy human individuals (TCRdb year 2020). Library construction relied on the immunoSEQ multiplex PCR assay. The table comes from immuneACCESS by way of TCRdb, which keeps in-frame sequences with V and J called. Part of the clones is missing from these tables; in studies checked, under half for an unresolved V gene and the rest for unknown reasons. The sample profile shows hundreds of thousands of clones; about 95% of them were found once. The ten biggest clones cover more than 0.085% of the sample. CD8 naive samples were obtained by positive selection for CCR7 among CD45RO-negative cells, yielding a CD45RA+CCR7+ population from which TemRA cells were excluded. What was sequenced was naive CD8+ T cells sorted from blood. Reading the label with the study, this specimen's cell subset or site is: CD45RA+CCR7+. The source is a young woman in good health.

The sample holds one count of this clone. The chain is built from TRBV6-1 and TRBJ2-5; possibly TRBD2 for D (5 bases). This CDR3 spans 15 amino acids. The ends were cut back, 2 bases at V and 5 bases at J, with 15 bases in the middle. The germline gives CDR1 MNHNS, CDR2 SASEGT. The CDR3 protein is CASSERGIHLETQYF. The CDR3 DNA sequence: TGTGCCAGCAGTGAAAGAGGGATCCATCTGGAGACCCAGTACTTC.

The chain employs TRBV6-1 and TRBJ2-2; D is undetermined. The CDR3 has 14 residues. V was trimmed by 3 bases and J by 5 bases, leaving 10 bases between them. CDR1 is MNHNS and CDR2 is SASEGT in the germline V gene. DNA of the CDR3: TGTGCCAGCAGTGACTATGTGGGAACCGGGGAGCTGTTTTTT. Protein sequence: CASSDYVGTGELFF.

The genes are TRBV11-2 and TRBJ2-7; a weak D match, TRBD2 (5 bases). There are 15 residues in the CDR3. Between the trimmed V and J ends, which lost 1 base and 0 bases, there was a span of 10 bases. CDR1 is SGHAT, CDR2 FQNNGV, per germline. The CDR3 DNA reads TGTGCCAGCAGCTTAGTTTTGGACTTCTCCTACGAGCAGTACTTC. It translates to CASSLVLDFSYEQYF.

The V and J genes are TRBV4-1 and TRBJ2-7; 8 bases align to TRBD2. Germline CDR1 MGHRA, CDR2 YSYEKL. J was trimmed by 4 bases and V by 0 bases; bases with no gene match: 8. The CDR3 runs to 16 residues. The CDR3 here is CASSQDFTSGLYEQYF. Here the CDR3 DNA reads TGCGCCAGCAGCCAAGATTTCACTAGCGGACTATACGAGCAGTACTTC.

This clone was seen only once. The chain joins TRBV2 to TRBJ1-2; TRBD1 matches 9 bases. Germline V gene lookup returns CDR1 SNHLY and CDR2 FYNNEI. After removal of 5 bases from V and 6 bases from J, the junction contained 7 bases not matched to a gene. The CDR3 has 14 amino acids. This CDR3 is CASSFTGTGNGYTF. CDR3 DNA: TGTGCCAGCAGTTTTACCGGGACAGGGAATGGCTACACCTTC.

This chain connects TRBV28 to TRBJ2-2, with D perhaps TRBD1 or TRBD2 (5 bases each). The length of the CDR3 is 14 residues. Germline V lookup: CDR1 MDHEN, CDR2 SYDVKM. Trimming took off 6 bases at V and 7 bases at J, with 15 bases between the two ends. The CDR3 spells CASRGPGAGGELFF. CDR3 nucleotide sequence: TGTGCCAGCAGAGGTCCCGGGGCCGGCGGGGAGCTGTTTTTT.

The J gene is TRBJ2-7, the V gene TRBV27; no reliable D call. Germline V CDR1 and CDR2: MNHEY, SMNVEV (reference sequence). The CDR3 spans 11 residues. The V end lost 8 bases, the J end lost 3 bases, and 8 bases lay between the germline ends. The CDR3 loop is CASGWGYEQYF. DNA for the CDR3: TGTGCCAGCGGATGGGGCTACGAGCAGTACTTC.

The J gene is TRBJ1-1, the V gene TRBV6-5, with D unclear. The CDR3 covers 12 residues. The V end was cut by 5 bases, the J end by 6 bases, with 10 bases between. Germline V CDR1 and CDR2: MNHEY, SVGAGI. DNA of the CDR3: TGTGCCAGCAGTAGTACAAGAGCTGAAGCTTTCTTT. It codes for CASSSTRAEAFF.

This sequence joins TRBV7-9 and TRBJ2-7, with 12 bases aligning to TRBD1. V lost 5 bases to trimming and J lost 7 bases; unmatched junction nucleotides: 6. Germline CDR1 and CDR2: SEHNR and FQNEAQ (reference sequence). There are 14 residues in the CDR3. CDR3 amino acids: CASSPGQGAREQYF. The CDR3 nucleotides are TGTGCCAGCAGCCCGGGACAGGGGGCTCGGGAGCAGTACTTC.

The chain employs TRBV11-2 and TRBJ2-7; TRBD1 agrees at 9 bases. The CDR3 is made up of 15 amino acids. V shed 2 bases, J shed 3 bases, and the junction held 5 bases outside the gene matches. CDR1 and CDR2 from the germline V gene are SGHAT and FQNNGV. The CDR3 nucleotides read TGTGCCAGCAGCTTATTCCGGGACAGGGTCTACGAGCAGTACTTC. It yields the protein CASSLFRDRVYEQYF.

The genes are TRBV27 and TRBJ2-2; 7 positions agree with TRBD1. There are 14 residues in the CDR3. In germline, CDR1 is MNHEY, CDR2 SMNVEV (reference sequence). Trimming removed 8 bases from V and 4 bases from J; junction bases left unmatched: 7. Written as DNA, the CDR3 is TGTGCCAGCTCCGGGACAGCGCTCACCGGGGAGCTGTTTTTT. The encoded protein is CASSGTALTGELFF.

The DNA of the CDR3 is TGTGCCAGCACAGACGGGACAGGGGGCGATGGCTACACCTTC. It specifies CASTDGTGGDGYTF. The rearrangement links TRBV28 to TRBJ1-2; TRBD1 aligns across 12 bases. V was clipped by 7 bases and J by 6 bases; unmatched bases: 6. The CDR3 extends over 14 amino acids. Per the germline V gene, CDR1 is MDHEN and CDR2 is SYDVKM.

The rearrangement links TRBV11-2 to TRBJ2-3, with unresolved D. The V and J ends lost 1 base and 1 base respectively, with 3 bases between them. CDR1 is SGHAT, CDR2 FQNNGV, per germline. The CDR3 spans 13 residues. The CDR3 sequence is CASSLAGTDTQYF. The CDR3 DNA is TGTGCCAGCAGCTTAGCGGGCACAGATACGCAGTATTTT.

The rearrangement joins TRBV27 to TRBJ2-7; 7 positions match TRBD2. The CDR3 has 13 amino acids. Looked up from germline, CDR1 is MNHEY and CDR2 is SMNVEV (reference sequence). V lost 11 bases, J lost 3 bases, and 10 bases stayed unmatched. The CDR3 is CASGREPDYEQYF. DNA for the CDR3: TGTGCCTCTGGGCGGGAGCCTGACTACGAGCAGTACTTC.

The chain recombines TRBV19 with TRBJ2-5; D possibly corresponds to TRBD1 (6 bases). The CDR3 is made up of 15 amino acids. V dropped 0 bases and J dropped 5 bases, with 13 bases sitting between them. The germline V gene encodes CDR1 LNHDA and CDR2 SQIVND (reference sequence). In DNA, the CDR3 is TGTGCCAGTAGTATAGACAAAACAGGGCTGGAGACCCAGTACTTC. Amino acids: CASSIDKTGLETQYF. The full variable domain, rest sourced from reference TRBV19 and TRBJ2-5, is DGGITQSPKYLFRKEGQNVTLSCEQNLNHDAMYWYRQDPGQGLRLIYYSQIVNDFQKGDIAEGYSVSREKKESFPLTVTSAQKNPTAFYLCASSIDKTGLETQYFGPGTRLLVL.

This rearrangement joins TRBV11-2 to TRBJ2-1, with 8 bases identical to TRBD2. This CDR3 comprises 18 residues. Germline assignment: CDR1 SGHAT and CDR2 FQNNGV. V dropped 0 bases and J dropped 6; count of bases not matched to a gene: 13. CDR3 residues: CASSLDLYREGLGNEQFF. The CDR3 DNA follows: TGTGCCAGCAGCTTAGATCTCTACCGGGAGGGCCTGGGCAATGAGCAGTTCTTC. Together with reference TRBV11-2 and TRBJ2-1, the CDR3 gives the full variable domain: EAGVAQSPRYKIIEKRQSVAFWCNPISGHATLYWYQQILGQGPKLLIQFQNNGVVDDSQLPKDRFSAERLKGVDSTLKIQPAKLEDSAVYLCASSLDLYREGLGNEQFFGPGTRLTVL.

This clone was detected only a few times. This chain joins TRBV7-9 and TRBJ2-7; D may be TRBD1 or TRBD2 (5 bases each). This CDR3 is 13 amino acids long. Germline V lookup: CDR1 SEHNR, CDR2 FQNEAQ (reference sequence). Trimming left V 4 bases short and J 5 bases short, with 12 bases between. CDR3 sequence reads: CASSSPGPDEQYF. The CDR3 coding sequence is TGTGCCAGCAGCTCCCCGGGACCAGACGAGCAGTACTTC.